These 30 T cell receptor beta chains came from one sample sequenced in a study of tumor-infiltrating lymphocytes in oesophageal squamous cell carcinoma. TCRdb used MiXCR to reprocess the PCR reads, holding one entry per CDR3 protein. Of approximately 10,000 distinct CDR3 sequences in the sample, around half were seen once. Sequencing used esophageal tumor tissue. The source is a female donor with esophageal squamous cell carcinoma.

Only one count was recorded for this clonotype. The chain combines TRBV7-2 with TRBJ2-5; 8 nucleotides line up with TRBD2. The tail of the sequence fits TRBJ2-1 better, so the J call may be wrong. The CDR3 length is 15 residues. Germline CDR1 and CDR2: SGHTA and FQGNSA. CDR3 residues: CASSFFSGTYNEQFF. CDR3 nucleotide sequence: TGTGCCAGCAGCTTCTTTAGCGGGACCTACAATGAGCAGTTCTTC.

This clonotype is judged medium-sized. The genes are TRBV11-3 and TRBJ2-3; D is perhaps TRBD1 (5 bases). Per the germline V gene, CDR1 is SGHNT and CDR2 is YENEEA. Trimming removed 8 bases from V and 4 bases from J, with 13 bases in between. CDR3 size: 13 residues. In DNA form, the CDR3 reads TGTGCCAGCGCTAGGGGTTGGTCAGATACGCAGTATTTT. Amino acid sequence: CASARGWSDTQYF.

The chain joins TRBV5-1 to TRBJ2-5, with TRBD2 matching 9 bases. The end of the DNA fits TRBJ2-1 better, so the J call may be wrong. The CDR3 length is 15 residues. Germline CDR1 reads SGHRS; CDR2 reads YFSETQ. The CDR3 coding sequence is TGCGCCAGCAGCTGGCGGGAGGGGGCTTCTGGGGAGCAGTTCTTC. Amino acids: CASSWREGASGEQFF.

This chain links TRBV6-1 with TRBJ2-5, with D possibly being TRBD1 (5 bases). The CDR3 totals 15 residues. CDR1 MNHNS and CDR2 SASEGT come from the germline V gene. V dropped 4 bases and J dropped 11 bases, with 23 bases sitting between them. The CDR3 reads CASSVDTSSYNEQYF. DNA for the CDR3: TGTGCCAGCAGTGTGGACACGAGCTCCTACAATGAGCAGTACTTC.

V and J are TRBV7-6 and TRBJ2-3; unclear D gene. Trimming shortened V by 6 bases and J by 0 bases, and 7 bases separated the two germline ends. In germline, CDR1 is SGHVS, CDR2 FNYEAQ. This CDR3 has 13 amino acids. The CDR3 DNA is TGTGCCAGCAGAGATGGGAGCACAGATACGCAGTATTTT. Translating gives CASRDGSTDTQYF. The entire variable domain, with the rest obtained from reference TRBV7-6 and TRBJ2-3, is as follows: GAGVSQSPRYKVTKRGQDVALRCDPISGHVSLYWYRQALGQGPEFLTYFNYEAQQDKSGLPNDRFSAERPEGSISTLTIQRTEQRDSAMYRCASRDGSTDTQYFGPGTRLTVL.

V and J are TRBV6-6 and TRBJ1-2; D is perhaps TRBD1 (6 bases). Germline CDR1 and CDR2: MNHNY and SVGAGI (reference sequence). V lost 6 bases and J 8 bases, leaving 19 bases between the germline ends. The CDR3 runs to 14 residues. CDR3 in DNA: TGTGCCAGCAGGCCCAATGGGGGCCTCGGGGGCTACACCTTC. As protein: CASRPNGGLGGYTF.

This chain uses TRBV7-3 with TRBJ2-5; no definite D call. Germline CDR1 and CDR2: SGHTA and FQGTGA. V lost 4 bases, J lost 5 bases, and 11 bases lay in between. This CDR3 is 13 amino acids long. The CDR3 nucleotides read TGTGCCAGCAGCTGGTGGGTGGGGGAGACCCAGTACTTC. Amino acids: CASSWWVGETQYF.

The chain links TRBV7-4 to TRBJ2-3; D is unresolved. CDR1 and CDR2 (germline): SGHVT, SQSDAQ. This CDR3 has 13 residues. V lost 3 bases to trimming and J lost 7 bases, with 11 bases between them. The CDR3 sequence: CASSFPVQNTQYF. The CDR3 nucleotides read TGTGCCAGCAGCTTTCCCGTTCAGAATACGCAGTATTTT.

This clonotype showed up many times. This chain uses TRBV6-1 with TRBJ1-1; no clear D gene. The germline gives CDR1 MNHNS, CDR2 SASEGT. The CDR3 has 12 residues. Trimming pared 6 bases from V and 4 bases from J, leaving 9 bases between. For the CDR3, the DNA is TGTGCCAGCAGGGCCTATGGCACTGAAGCTTTCTTT. Translating gives CASRAYGTEAFF.

This chain joins TRBV6-1 and TRBJ2-1; TRBD2 agrees at 14 bases. CDR1 is MNHNS and CDR2 is SASEGT in the germline V gene. CDR3 length: 16 amino acids. Losses at the gene ends were 4 bases for V and 2 bases for J; bases not matched to a gene: 1. CDR3 protein: CASSGGLAGAYNEQFF. In DNA, the CDR3 is TGTGCCAGCAGTGGGGGACTAGCGGGAGCCTACAATGAGCAGTTCTTC.

V usage is TRBV7-2 and J usage is TRBJ2-1, with D possibly matching TRBD2 (5 bases). The CDR3 has 16 residues. Trimming pared 2 bases from V and 4 bases from J, leaving 15 bases between. Germline V gene sequence: CDR1 SGHTA, CDR2 FQGNSA. The CDR3 loop is CASSLLGHGGYNEQFF. Here the CDR3 DNA reads TGTGCCAGCAGCTTACTAGGGCACGGCGGGTACAATGAGCAGTTCTTC.

Notes on this clonotype: Likely a read error: the CDR3 ends without its conserved phenylalanine or tryptophan. The DNA is left out, because the CDR3 cannot be placed on it with certainty; the CDR3 is given as TCRdb lists it. The chain joins TRBV7-3 to TRBJ2-7; the table's D call TRBD1 went unverified against the DNA. The CDR3 is made up of 17 amino acids, end residues included. Germline CDR1 SGHTA, CDR2 FQGTGA. The CDR3 is CASSLNPGTAYEQYFGN.

This clonotype turned up a few times. V is TRBV15 and J is TRBJ2-5, with a tentative D call TRBD1 (5 bases). V was clipped by 0 bases and J by 5 bases, with 7 bases between them. The CDR3 has 13 residues. CDR1 is LNHNV, CDR2 YYDKDF, per germline (reference sequence). CDR3 coding DNA: TGTGCCACCAGCAGAGATTCAGGGGAGACCCAGTACTTC. This translates into CATSRDSGETQYF. Drawing the rest from reference TRBV15 and TRBJ2-5, the complete variable domain is DAMVIQNPRYQVTQFGKPVTLSCSQTLNHNVMYWYQQKSSQAPKLLFHYYDKDFNNEADTPDNFQSRRPNTSFCFLDIRSPGLGDTAMYLCATSRDSGETQYFGPGTRLLVL.

The chain employs TRBV7-2 and TRBJ2-3, with 7 bases matching TRBD2. In germline, CDR1 is SGHTA, CDR2 FQGNSA. Germline trimming cut 2 bases from V and 2 bases from J; bases unmatched to any gene: 4. This CDR3 is built from 15 residues. CDR3 coding DNA: TGTGCCAGCAGCTTAAGTAGCGGGTACACAGATACGCAGTATTTT. It codes for CASSLSSGYTDTQYF.

V gene TRBV10-1 combines with J gene TRBJ2-3, with D unresolved. CDR3 size: 17 residues. CDR1 WNHNN and CDR2 SYGVQD come from the germline V gene (reference sequence). V lost 0 bases to trimming and J lost 1 base, with 14 bases between them. CDR3 sequence: CASSESGRQVGTDTQYF. CDR3 DNA: TGCGCCAGCAGTGAGTCTGGTCGGCAGGTTGGCACAGATACGCAGTATTTT.

The chain employs TRBV13 and TRBJ1-2, with D perhaps given as TRBD1 or TRBD2 (5 bases each). The J call may be wrong; the DNA end is better matched by TRBJ2-7. Germline V gene data show CDR1 as PRHDT and CDR2 as FYEKMQ (reference sequence). The CDR3 runs to 14 residues. CDR3 residues: CASSLGGDYGEQYF. The CDR3 bases are TGTGCCAGCAGCTTAGGGGGGGATTACGGCGAGCAGTACTTC.

About this clonotype: At one boundary the junction diverges from the germline segment, which might be a read error. The CDR3 DNA reads TGTGCCAGCAGCTTACGGAAGGGACAAGAGAACCAGTACTTC. Translation: CASSLRKGQENQYF. This rearrangement joins TRBV7-6 to TRBJ1-1; a possible D gene is TRBD1 (6 bases). The J call may be faulty, since TRBJ2-5 better matches the DNA end. Germline V gene lookup returns CDR1 SGHVS and CDR2 FNYEAQ. CDR3 length equals 14 residues.

This clonotype has more than one count but fewer than ten. V is TRBV28 and J is TRBJ2-1, with 11 bases lining up with TRBD2. Germline V lookup: CDR1 MDHEN, CDR2 SYDVKM. Trimming took 4 bases from V and 9 from J; bases not matched to a gene: 2. The CDR3 spans 13 residues. The CDR3 loop is CASSWGTSGEQFF. CDR3 coding DNA: TGTGCCAGCAGTTGGGGGACTAGCGGTGAGCAGTTCTTC.

The genes are TRBV10-3 and TRBJ1-2; D unresolved. From germline, CDR1 is ENHRY and CDR2 SYGVKD. CDR3 length: 14 residues. The germline V and J ends were trimmed by 7 bases and 8 bases, with 20 bases remaining between them. The DNA for the CDR3 is TGTGCCATCAACAAAGCCGGGCCCCAAGCGGGCTACACCTTC. Translating it yields CAINKAGPQAGYTF.

A remark on this clonotype: Without the conserved terminal phenylalanine or tryptophan, this CDR3 likely stems from a read error. No DNA is shown, since the ends of the CDR3 on it are uncertain; the CDR3 is the one TCRdb lists. V gene TRBV12-3 or TRBV12-4 combines with J gene TRBJ2-7; TRBD1 is the table's D call, not checked against the DNA. Ends included, the CDR3 has 16 residues. CDR3 in amino acids: CASSPGTGAHGYTFGS.

V gene TRBV6-2 or TRBV6-3 combines with J gene TRBJ1-5, with unresolved D. The length of the CDR3 is 13 residues. V lost 5 bases and J 5 bases, leaving 10 bases between the germline ends. The germline gives CDR1 MNHEY, CDR2 SVGEGT. The CDR3 sequence is CASSDFRHQPQHF. Here the CDR3 DNA reads TGTGCCAGCAGTGACTTTAGGCATCAGCCCCAGCATTTT.

This clonotype has at least ten counts. This chain connects TRBV19 to TRBJ2-5; tentatively, D is TRBD1 (6 bases). Trimming pared 5 bases from V and 2 bases from J, leaving 12 bases between. The CDR3 totals 14 residues. Germline assignment: CDR1 LNHDA and CDR2 SQIVND (reference sequence). The CDR3 loop is CASSPRQVQETQYF. CDR3 in DNA: TGTGCCAGTAGTCCCCGACAGGTTCAAGAGACCCAGTACTTC. The variable domain in full, with the rest retrieved from reference TRBV19 and TRBJ2-5, is DGGITQSPKYLFRKEGQNVTLSCEQNLNHDAMYWYRQDPGQGLRLIYYSQIVNDFQKGDIAEGYSVSREKKESFPLTVTSAQKNPTAFYLCASSPRQVQETQYFGPGTRLLVL.

The chain couples TRBV7-4 to TRBJ2-6; tentatively, D is TRBD1 or TRBD2 (5 bases each). TRBJ2-7 matches the DNA end more closely, so the J call is doubtful. Germline values: CDR1 SGHVT, CDR2 SQSDAQ. The CDR3 is 14 residues long. CDR3: CASSPERGTYEQYF. CDR3 nucleotides: TGTGCCAGCAGCCCAGAGAGGGGTACCTACGAGCAGTACTTC.

On this clonotype: A read error is possible here, since a much larger clone lies one base away. The chain is built from TRBV7-2 and TRBJ1-1; D might be TRBD1 (6 bases). This CDR3 comprises 16 residues. Germline CDR1 reads SGHTA; CDR2 reads FQGNSA. This chain's CDR3 is CASSLRIQGTNSEAFF. CDR3 bases: TGTGCCAGCAGCTTGCGAATCCAGGGGACGAACTCTGAAGCTTTCTTT.

The V call is TRBV11-1, the J call TRBJ2-4; D might be TRBD1 (6 bases). The closer fit of TRBJ2-5 to the DNA end suggests the J call may be wrong. The CDR3 runs to 13 residues. Per germline, CDR1 SGHAT and CDR2 FQDESV (reference sequence). The CDR3 nucleotides read TGTGCCAGCAGCTTACGCAGGGGAGAGACCCAGTACTTC. Its protein is CASSLRRGETQYF.

This clonotype was counted a few times. The chain is built from TRBV7-6 and TRBJ2-5, with D tentatively TRBD1 (5 bases). With the DNA end fitting TRBJ2-7 better, the J assignment may be wrong. Germline V CDR1 and CDR2: SGHVS, FNYEAQ. The CDR3 runs 17 residues. CDR3: CASSFGAEFWKPYEQYF. CDR3 coding DNA: TGTGCCAGCAGCTTTGGGGCCGAATTCTGGAAGCCCTACGAGCAGTACTTC.

The chain joins TRBV7-2 to TRBJ2-6; no definite D call. V gave up 1 base and J gave up 0 bases, with 16 bases separating them. Germline lookup yields CDR1 SGHTA and CDR2 FQGNSA. This CDR3 comprises 19 residues. The CDR3 is CASSLVWGYSPSGANVLTF. CDR3 DNA: TGTGCCAGCAGCTTAGTTTGGGGATACTCCCCCTCTGGGGCCAACGTCCTGACTTTC.

This chain links TRBV11-2 with TRBJ2-1, with 13 nucleotides matching TRBD2. The J call may not be correct, given that the DNA end is closer to TRBJ2-5. Germline V gene sequence: CDR1 SGHAT, CDR2 FQNNGV. CDR3 length: 17 amino acids. The CDR3 region is CASSLGLAGGRGGTQYF. CDR3 nucleotides: TGTGCCAGCAGCTTAGGACTAGCGGGGGGCCGGGGAGGGACCCAGTACTTC.

This clonotype rates as large. V usage is TRBV7-8 and J usage is TRBJ2-1, with 7 bases identical to TRBD2. CDR1 and CDR2 from the germline V gene are SGHVS and FQNEAQ. The CDR3 has 16 amino acids. J was trimmed by 3 bases and V by 1 base; bases with no gene match: 6. The CDR3 region is CASSLVPAGVYNEQFF. CDR3 nucleotide sequence: TGTGCCAGCAGCTTAGTTCCGGCGGGAGTCTACAATGAGCAGTTCTTC.

On this clonotype: The DNA is left out, because the CDR3 cannot be placed on it with certainty; the CDR3 is given as TCRdb lists it. The V and J genes are TRBV6-1 and TRBJ2-6; TRBD1, the D gene given by the table, was not confirmed from the DNA. Per the germline V gene, CDR1 is MNHNS and CDR2 is SASEGT. 17 amino acids form the CDR3, both terminal residues included. CDR3 loop: CASSEARTGRLRAVLRF.